This is a list of T cell receptor beta chains from one sample in a study of blood T cell repertoires in COVID-19. Clones were read by immunoSEQ multiplex PCR, and TCRdb kept only the in-frame ones, dropping some. Among about 290,000 clones listed, roughly 88% were seen once. Sequences were obtained from peripheral blood. The receptor source for this set is a woman aged 25 to 39 with active or convalescent COVID-19. Each CDR3 is given with its conserved first and last residue. Each record gives: V gene, J gene, clone size, CDR3 length, D gene, CDR3 protein, CDR3 DNA. A D gene is named only where the DNA matches it firmly. Some rows have no size entry. The others give once, few or many, or a class for an expanded clone.

TRBV14	TRBJ1-6	.	15	.	CASSQQGLRDSPLHF	TGTGCCAGCAGCCAACAGGGGTTGAGAGATTCACCCCTCCACTTT
TRBV9	TRBJ2-7	few	16	.	CASSPASGHSSYEQYF	TGTGCCAGCAGCCCCGCTTCCGGACACTCCTCCTACGAGCAGTACTTC
TRBV27	TRBJ1-1	.	14	.	CASTPQGIGTEAFF	TGTGCCAGCACCCCACAGGGTATAGGCACTGAAGCTTTCTTT
TRBV24-1	TRBJ1-2	.	17	TRBD1	CATSDSLRTGQGYGYTF	TGTGCCACCAGTGATTCGCTTAGGACCGGACAGGGATATGGCTACACCTTC
TRBV7-9	TRBJ1-2	few	15	TRBD1	CASSLLQGDYYGYTF	TGTGCCAGCAGCTTATTGCAGGGGGATTACTATGGCTACACCTTC
TRBV14	TRBJ2-7	.	15	.	CASSPLRAGSDEQYF	TGTGCCAGCAGCCCCCTGAGGGCGGGGAGCGACGAGCAGTACTTC
TRBV27	TRBJ1-2	few	14	.	CASSSTGPGYGYTF	TGTGCCAGCAGTTCGACCGGTCCGGGCTATGGCTACACCTTC
TRBV5-6	TRBJ1-5	.	16	TRBD1	CASSMSRDRFNQPQHF	TGTGCCAGCAGCATGTCCCGGGACAGGTTCAATCAGCCCCAGCATTTT
TRBV10-1	TRBJ1-6	many	13	.	CASSENPGRPLHF	TGCGCCAGCAGTGAGAACCCAGGGAGGCCCCTCCACTTT
TRBV7-6	TRBJ1-2	.	12	.	CASSPLEGGYTF	TGTGCCAGCAGCCCCCTCGAGGGTGGCTACACCTTC
TRBV19	TRBJ1-6	.	14	.	CASTPSTGLPPLHF	TGTGCCAGTACCCCTTCGACAGGCTTGCCACCCCTCCACTTT
TRBV7-9	TRBJ2-7	.	16	TRBD2	CASSLARGAGGREQYF	TGTGCCAGCAGCTTAGCCCGTGGGGCGGGGGGACGAGAGCAGTACTTC
TRBV3-1/TRBV3-2	TRBJ2-4	once	15	.	CASSPYIVAKNIQYF	TGTGCCAGCAGCCCATACATCGTAGCCAAAAACATTCAGTACTTC
TRBV21-1	TRBJ1-2	.	17	.	CASVHDGSPRASNGYTF	TGTGCCAGCGTCCACGACGGGAGTCCAAGGGCGTCCAATGGCTACACCTTC
TRBV14	TRBJ2-3	.	16	.	CASSQVRWGGGDTQYF	TGTGCCAGCAGCCAAGTAAGGTGGGGGGGCGGAGATACGCAGTATTTT
TRBV9	TRBJ2-1	.	14	.	CASSVYSSYNEQFF	TGTGCCAGCAGCGTATACAGCTCCTACAATGAGCAGTTCTTC
TRBV24-1	TRBJ1-1	.	13	TRBD1	CATSGQGYTEAFF	TGTGCCACCAGCGGACAGGGCTACACTGAAGCTTTCTTT
TRBV28	TRBJ2-1	.	19	TRBD1	CASSLVPAGGRQRYNEQFF	TGTGCCAGCAGTCTCGTCCCGGCAGGGGGCCGCCAAAGGTACAATGAGCAGTTCTTC
TRBV30	TRBJ2-5	.	18	TRBD2	CAWSTRWTSGDRQETQYF	TGTGCCTGGAGTACGCGCTGGACTAGCGGGGATCGTCAAGAGACCCAGTACTTC
TRBV19	TRBJ1-5	few	14	TRBD1	CASSPDRGRQPQHF	TGTGCCAGTAGTCCAGACAGGGGTAGGCAGCCCCAGCATTTT
TRBV28	TRBJ2-7	.	14	.	CASSFRGRAYEQYF	TGTGCCAGCAGTTTCAGGGGACGCGCCTACGAGCAGTACTTC
TRBV7-8	TRBJ1-5	.	16	.	CASSLIGREGNQPQHF	TGTGCCAGCAGCTTAATAGGTAGGGAGGGCAATCAGCCCCAGCATTTT
TRBV4-1	TRBJ2-7	.	13	TRBD1	CASSQDRAYEQYF	TGCGCCAGCAGCCAGGACAGGGCCTACGAGCAGTACTTC
TRBV12-3/TRBV12-4	TRBJ1-1	.	13	.	CASSLTGETEAFF	TGTGCCAGCAGTTTGACGGGAGAGACTGAAGCTTTCTTT
TRBV5-1	TRBJ1-2	once	16	.	CASSSETGMYNYGYTF	TGCGCCAGCAGCTCTGAAACAGGGATGTATAACTATGGCTACACCTTC
TRBV11-3	TRBJ2-1	.	12	.	CASSTTYNEQFF	TGTGCCAGCAGCACCACTTACAATGAGCAGTTCTTC
TRBV9	TRBJ1-1	.	16	TRBD1	CASSVGSGQVNTEAFF	TGTGCCAGCAGCGTGGGTTCCGGACAGGTGAACACTGAAGCTTTCTTT
TRBV18	TRBJ1-1	.	13	.	CASSSDSSTEAFF	TGTGCCAGCTCATCCGACAGTTCCACTGAAGCTTTCTTT
TRBV7-9	TRBJ1-2	.	11	.	CASSQVDGYTF	TGTGCCAGCAGCCAGGTTGATGGCTACACCTTC
TRBV5-1	TRBJ2-2	.	16	.	CASSRAQGKNTGELFF	TGCGCCAGCAGCCGGGCCCAGGGGAAAAACACCGGGGAGCTGTTTTTT
TRBV21-1	TRBJ1-2	.	15	.	CASSKGQGKSNGYTF	TGTGCCAGCAGCAAAGGACAGGGGAAAAGCAATGGCTACACCTTC
TRBV5-6	TRBJ1-5	.	13	.	CASSLGPNQPQHF	TGTGCCAGCAGCTTGGGTCCAAATCAGCCCCAGCATTTT
TRBV30	TRBJ2-6	.	16	.	CAWSIRSGSGANVLTF	TGTGCCTGGAGTATCCGATCAGGTTCCGGGGCCAACGTCCTGACTTTC
TRBV10-3	TRBJ2-1	.	15	.	CAISERQGNYNEQFF	TGTGCCATCAGTGAGCGGCAGGGAAACTACAATGAGCAGTTCTTC
TRBV27	TRBJ2-6	.	14	.	CASSPRSGANVLTF	TGTGCCAGCAGTCCCCGCTCTGGGGCCAACGTCCTGACTTTC
TRBV6-5	TRBJ1-1	.	13	.	CASTYSTNTEAFF	TGTGCCAGTACCTACTCCACGAACACTGAAGCTTTCTTT
TRBV5-6	TRBJ2-5	.	13	TRBD1	CASSFGTGQTQYF	TGTGCCAGCAGCTTTGGGACAGGGCAGACCCAGTACTTC